The 26 T cell receptor beta chains below come from one sample, sequenced in a study of cytomegalovirus exposure and HLA in healthy donors. PCR was performed using 60 Vbeta and 13 Jbeta primers. Profiled with immunoSEQ multiplex PCR; TCRdb holds only in-frame clones, not every one. The sample includes more than 95,000 clones, around 81% of them seen just once. The specimen was PBMCs. These receptors were collected from a woman aged 30 to 39 in good health and CMV-seronegative.

CDR3 nucleotides: TGCGCCAGCAGCTTAACAGGCAATAGCAATCAGCCCCAGCATTTT. This codes for CASSLTGNSNQPQHF. The chain uses TRBV5-1 and TRBJ1-5, with D perhaps TRBD1 (5 bases). The V gene lost 2 bases and the J gene lost 0 bases, with 9 bases spanning the gap. Germline V CDR1 and CDR2: SGHRS, YFSETQ. The CDR3 contains 15 residues. Filled out from reference TRBV5-1 and TRBJ1-5, the complete variable domain reads KAGVTQTPRYLIKTRGQQVTLSCSPISGHRSVSWYQQTPGQGLQFLFEYFSETQRNKGNFPGRFSGRQFSNSRSEMNVSTLELGDSALYLCASSLTGNSNQPQHFGDGTRLSIL.

V and J are TRBV12-5 and TRBJ2-2, with 9 nucleotides matching TRBD2. After removal of 5 bases from V and 5 bases from J, the junction contained 6 bases not matched to a gene. This CDR3 spans 15 amino acids. CDR1 is LGHNT, CDR2 FRNRAP, per germline. The CDR3 spells CASGRLAGHTGELFF. The DNA for the CDR3 is TGTGCTAGTGGTAGGCTAGCGGGACATACCGGGGAGCTGTTTTTT. The whole variable domain, filled in from reference TRBV12-5 and TRBJ2-2, reads DARVTQTPRHKVTEMGQEVTMRCQPILGHNTVFWYRQTMMQGLELLAYFRNRAPLDDSGMPKDRFSAEMPDATLATLKIQPSEPRDSAVYFCASGRLAGHTGELFFGEGSRLTVL.

The chain employs TRBV29-1 and TRBJ2-7; D ambiguous. Germline V gene data show CDR1 as SQVTM and CDR2 as ANQGSEA. This CDR3 contains 11 residues. V was pared by 4 bases and J by 3 bases, with 7 bases between. CDR3 nucleotides: TGCAGCGTTGCTGACAACTACGAGCAGTACTTC. Protein: CSVADNYEQYF.

This sequence joins TRBV4-2 and TRBJ1-1; D is possibly TRBD1 (5 bases). The CDR3 covers 16 residues. V dropped 0 bases and J dropped 6 bases, with 17 bases sitting between them. CDR1 and CDR2 from the germline V gene are LGHNA and YNFKEQ. The CDR3 DNA follows: TGTGCCAGCAGCCAAGATCGGGTCTCCAGGGTCGCTGAAGCTTTCTTT. Its translation: CASSQDRVSRVAEAFF.

The table lists this clone with a few counts. This chain links TRBV5-4 with TRBJ1-6; the D is unclear. V lost 4 bases and J 8 bases, leaving 10 bases between the germline ends. In germline, CDR1 is SGHNT, CDR2 YYREEE (reference sequence). This CDR3 spans 13 amino acids. This CDR3 reads CASSPREDSPLHF. The CDR3 DNA is TGTGCCAGCAGCCCCCGGGAGGATTCACCCCTCCACTTT. Filled out from reference TRBV5-4 and TRBJ1-6, the complete variable domain reads ETGVTQSPTHLIKTRGQQVTLRCSSQSGHNTVSWYQQALGQGPQFIFQYYREEENGRGNFPPRFSGLQFPNYSSELNVNALELDDSALYLCASSPREDSPLHFGNGTRLTVT.

The V call is TRBV6-5, the J call TRBJ2-7; possible D gene TRBD2, 5 bases. The CDR3 runs 12 residues. Deletions cut 2 bases from V and 4 bases from J, with 6 bases between. Germline V gene data show CDR1 as MNHEY and CDR2 as SVGAGI. This CDR3 reads CASSYRGYEQYF. The CDR3 coding sequence is TGTGCCAGCAGTTACCGGGGTTACGAGCAGTACTTC.

About this clone itself: Other DNA sequences in the same sample also yield this CDR3. The chain is built from TRBV7-8 and TRBJ2-7, with 8 positions matching TRBD1. CDR1 is SGHVS and CDR2 is FQNEAQ in the germline V gene. The CDR3 has 15 amino acids. The junction had 6 bases not matched to a gene; V was cut back by 5 bases and J by 0 bases. This CDR3 is CASSVGQGPSYEQYF. In DNA form, the CDR3 reads TGTGCCAGCAGCGTTGGACAGGGACCCTCCTACGAGCAGTACTTC.

The chain joins TRBV5-6 to TRBJ2-3, with D possibly being TRBD2 (6 bases). The CDR3 totals 17 residues. The ends were cut back, 0 bases at V and 4 bases at J, with 18 bases in the middle. The germline CDR1 and CDR2 sequences are SGHDT and YYEEEE. The CDR3 is CASSLEVSSVGPDTQYF. CDR3 in DNA: TGTGCCAGCAGCTTGGAAGTTTCTAGCGTAGGACCAGATACGCAGTATTTT.

The DNA of the CDR3 is TGTGCCAGTAGTAACCGGCGGTCGTCTGGGGCCAACGTCCTGACTTTC. Amino acids: CASSNRRSSGANVLTF. V is TRBV19 and J is TRBJ2-6; D not resolved. V dropped 4 bases and J dropped 1 base, with 11 bases sitting between them. CDR1 is LNHDA and CDR2 is SQIVND in the germline V gene (reference sequence). The CDR3 spans 16 residues.

The rearrangement uses TRBV5-1 and TRBJ2-7; 7 bases agree with TRBD1. V trimming: 0 bases; J trimming: 5 bases; junction bases outside the gene matches: 8. The germline gives CDR1 SGHRS, CDR2 YFSETQ. The CDR3 totals 15 residues. In DNA, the CDR3 is TGCGCCAGCAGCTTGGAAGGGACAGTAGGGAACGAGCAGTACTTC. It yields the protein CASSLEGTVGNEQYF.

The chain joins TRBV19 to TRBJ1-1; a weak D match, TRBD1 (5 bases). Germline loops: CDR1 LNHDA, CDR2 SQIVND (reference sequence). V lost 7 bases, J lost 1 base, and 10 bases lay in between. The CDR3 loop spans 13 amino acids. This chain's CDR3 is CASTQTANTEAFF. The DNA for the CDR3 is TGTGCCAGTACACAGACAGCGAACACTGAAGCTTTCTTT.

The CDR3 bases are TGCAGCGTTGCCCTAGAGACCCAGTACTTC. Translated, it gives CSVALETQYF. This sequence joins TRBV29-1 and TRBJ2-5, with no clear D. V was pared by 4 bases and J by 4 bases, with 4 bases between. The V gene's germline CDR1 is SQVTM and CDR2 ANQGSEA. The length of the CDR3 is 10 residues.

The chain couples TRBV4-1 to TRBJ2-3; TRBD2 matches 9 bases. The CDR3 spans 16 residues. V gave up 3 bases and J gave up 1 base; unmatched junction bases: 5. CDR1 and CDR2 from the germline V gene are MGHRA and YSYEKL. The CDR3 sequence is CASSQAGGPGTDTQYF. In nucleotides, the CDR3 is TGCGCCAGCAGCCAGGCGGGAGGGCCGGGCACAGATACGCAGTATTTT.

V usage is TRBV7-9 and J usage is TRBJ2-5, with TRBD1 matching 9 bases. The J call may be in error: the DNA end matches TRBJ2-7 better. This CDR3 is built from 15 residues. Germline loops: CDR1 SEHNR, CDR2 FQNEAQ (reference sequence). CDR3 nucleotide sequence: TGTGCCAGCAGCGAGATGCAGACAGGGGGTCTCGAGCAGTACTTC. This translates into CASSEMQTGGLEQYF.

This clone was seen just once. Here the CDR3 DNA reads TGTGCCAGCAGGAACGGACAGACGGGCACAGATACGCAGTATTTT. Its protein is CASRNGQTGTDTQYF. This rearrangement joins TRBV2 to TRBJ2-3; TRBD1 is a possible D gene (6 bases). CDR3 length: 15 amino acids. In germline, CDR1 is SNHLY, CDR2 FYNNEI. The V and J ends lost 6 bases and 1 base respectively, with 14 bases between them.

This clone was seen only once. The V call is TRBV5-6, the J call TRBJ2-5; 7 nucleotides match TRBD2. The J call could be wrong; TRBJ2-7 is a better fit for the DNA end. Per germline, CDR1 SGHDT and CDR2 YYEEEE. The CDR3 sequence is 14 residues long. CDR3 in DNA: TGTGCCAGCAGCTTAGGAGCGGGGTTCTACGAGCAGTACTTC. Amino acids: CASSLGAGFYEQYF.

This chain joins TRBV2 and TRBJ2-7, with D possibly TRBD1 on 5 matching bases. The CDR3 extends over 13 amino acids. Germline V gene lookup returns CDR1 SNHLY and CDR2 FYNNEI. Trimming stripped 4 bases from V and 1 base from J, with 8 bases between. The DNA for the CDR3 is TGTGCCAGCAGTGGAGACAGTTCCTACGAGCAGTACTTC. Amino acids: CASSGDSSYEQYF.

In nucleotides, the CDR3 is TGTGCCATCCGGACAGGGATTGTGAGCAATCAGCCCCAGCATTTT. The encoded protein is CAIRTGIVSNQPQHF. The rearrangement links TRBV6-1 to TRBJ1-5; 8 nucleotides align to TRBD1. V lost 10 bases and J lost 1; bases outside the gene matches: 9. The CDR3 is made up of 15 amino acids. Germline-derived CDR1 and CDR2 are MNHNS and SASEGT.

The genes are TRBV18 and TRBJ2-2; TRBD1 matches at 7 bases. This CDR3 is 15 amino acids long. Trimming cost V 2 bases and J 3 bases; bases outside gene matches: 3. Germline lookup yields CDR1 KGHSH and CDR2 LQKENI. DNA of the CDR3: TGTGCCAGCTCACCATACGGGACAGACACCGGGGAGCTGTTTTTT. The encoded protein is CASSPYGTDTGELFF.

This clone was found a few times. The chain carries TRBV7-8 and TRBJ2-3, with 7 bases identical to TRBD1. The CDR3 is 15 residues long. From germline, CDR1 is SGHVS and CDR2 FQNEAQ. Trimming at V came to 5 bases and at J to 0 bases, leaving 5 bases not matched to a gene. CDR3 protein: CASSRNRGSTDTQYF. The CDR3 DNA reads as TGTGCCAGCAGCCGTAACAGGGGAAGCACAGATACGCAGTATTTT.

This chain joins TRBV25-1 and TRBJ2-1; D is perhaps TRBD2 (5 bases). The V and J ends lost 2 bases and 6 bases respectively, with 11 bases between them. CDR3 length: 14 amino acids. Germline lookup yields CDR1 MGHDK and CDR2 SYGVNS. The chain's CDR3 is CASSELVGVNEQFF. In DNA form, the CDR3 reads TGTGCCAGCAGTGAACTCGTGGGAGTCAATGAGCAGTTCTTC. The whole variable domain, filled in from reference TRBV25-1 and TRBJ2-1, reads EADIYQTPRYLVIGTGKKITLECSQTMGHDKMYWYQQDPGMELHLIHYSYGVNSTEKGDLSSESTVSRIRTEHFPLTLESARPSHTSQYLCASSELVGVNEQFFGPGTRLTVL.

The rearrangement uses TRBV19 and TRBJ2-7; D may be TRBD2 (6 bases). There are 15 residues in the CDR3. Trimming pared 4 bases from V and 7 bases from J, leaving 20 bases between. From germline, CDR1 is LNHDA and CDR2 SQIVND (reference sequence). CDR3 DNA: TGTGCCAGTAGTACCCACCTGGGGCGGGATTGGGAGCAGTACTTC. Translating it yields CASSTHLGRDWEQYF.

The V gene is TRBV7-3, the J gene TRBJ2-1; TRBD1 might be the D (5 bases). Between the trimmed V and J ends, which lost 4 bases and 4 bases, there was a span of 14 bases. Germline assignment: CDR1 SGHTA and CDR2 FQGTGA. The CDR3 loop spans 15 amino acids. CDR3 loop: CASSSTSQGYNEQFF. The CDR3 DNA reads TGTGCCAGCAGCTCCACCTCCCAGGGTTACAATGAGCAGTTCTTC.

J is TRBJ2-5 and V is TRBV30; TRBD1 aligns across 7 bases. CDR1 and CDR2 from the germline V gene are GTSNPN and SVGIG (reference sequence). V lost 5 bases and J lost 9; bases outside the gene matches: 9. The length of the CDR3 is 12 residues. The CDR3, as DNA: TGTGCCTGGGGGACCGATCAGGGGGCCCAGTACTTC. Amino acids: CAWGTDQGAQYF.

This clone was detected a few times. The chain combines TRBV6-1 with TRBJ1-1; D ambiguous. The CDR3 loop spans 13 amino acids. The V end lost 4 bases, the J end lost 1 base, and 7 bases lay between the germline ends. Germline CDR1 is MNHNS and CDR2 is SASEGT. This CDR3 is CASSVAGNTEAFF. The CDR3 coding sequence is TGTGCCAGCAGTGTTGCGGGGAACACTGAAGCTTTCTTT.

V gene TRBV7-9 combines with J gene TRBJ2-1; 8 bases match TRBD2. Germline loops: CDR1 SEHNR, CDR2 FQNEAQ (reference sequence). This CDR3 contains 16 residues. V dropped 1 base and J dropped 0; count of bases not matched to a gene: 2. Here the CDR3 DNA reads TGTGCCAGCAGCTTAGGGACTAGCTACTCCTACAATGAGCAGTTCTTC. The encoded protein is CASSLGTSYSYNEQFF.